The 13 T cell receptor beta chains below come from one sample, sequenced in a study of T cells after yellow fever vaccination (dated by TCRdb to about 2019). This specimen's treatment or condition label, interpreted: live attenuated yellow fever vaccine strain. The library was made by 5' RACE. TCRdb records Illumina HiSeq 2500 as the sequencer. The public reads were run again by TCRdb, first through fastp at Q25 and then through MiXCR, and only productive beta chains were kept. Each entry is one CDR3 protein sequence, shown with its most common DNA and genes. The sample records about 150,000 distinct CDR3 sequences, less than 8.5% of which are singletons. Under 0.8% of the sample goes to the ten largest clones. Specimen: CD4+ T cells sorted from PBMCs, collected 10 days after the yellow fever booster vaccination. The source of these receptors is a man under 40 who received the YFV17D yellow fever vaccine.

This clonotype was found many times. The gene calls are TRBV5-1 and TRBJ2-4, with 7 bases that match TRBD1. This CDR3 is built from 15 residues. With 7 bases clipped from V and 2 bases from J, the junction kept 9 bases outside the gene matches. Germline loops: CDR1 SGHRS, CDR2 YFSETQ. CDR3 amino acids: CASPGQRITKNIQYF. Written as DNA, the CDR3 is TGCGCCAGCCCGGGACAGCGGATTACCAAAAACATTCAGTACTTC.

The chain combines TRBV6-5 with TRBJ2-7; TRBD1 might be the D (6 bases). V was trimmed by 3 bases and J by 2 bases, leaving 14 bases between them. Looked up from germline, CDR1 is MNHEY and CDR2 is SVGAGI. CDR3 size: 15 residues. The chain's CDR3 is CASSYPQQGAYEQYF. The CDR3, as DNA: TGTGCCAGCAGTTATCCCCAACAGGGAGCCTACGAGCAGTACTTC.

The CDR3 loop is CAISEAGGYTGELFF. CDR3 DNA: TGTGCCATCAGTGAAGCGGGAGGGTACACCGGGGAGCTGTTTTTT. The chain couples TRBV10-3 to TRBJ2-2, with 10 bases aligning to TRBD2. The CDR3 sequence is 15 residues long. J was trimmed by 3 bases and V by 3 bases; bases with no gene match: 1. Germline V gene sequence: CDR1 ENHRY, CDR2 SYGVKD.

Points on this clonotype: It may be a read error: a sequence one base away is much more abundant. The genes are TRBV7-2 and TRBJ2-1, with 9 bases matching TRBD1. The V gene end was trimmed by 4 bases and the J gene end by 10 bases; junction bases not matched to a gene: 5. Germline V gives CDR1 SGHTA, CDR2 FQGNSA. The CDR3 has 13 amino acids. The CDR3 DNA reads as TGTGCCAGCAGCTGGGGACAGGGTGGGGAGCAGTTCTTC. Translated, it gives CASSWGQGGEQFF.

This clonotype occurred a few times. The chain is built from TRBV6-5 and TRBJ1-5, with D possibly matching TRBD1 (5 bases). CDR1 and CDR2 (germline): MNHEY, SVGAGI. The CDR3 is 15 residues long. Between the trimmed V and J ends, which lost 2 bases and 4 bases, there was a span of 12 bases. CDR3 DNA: TGTGCCAGCAGTTACGGGCAGGGAGAAAATCAGCCCCAGCATTTT. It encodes CASSYGQGENQPQHF.

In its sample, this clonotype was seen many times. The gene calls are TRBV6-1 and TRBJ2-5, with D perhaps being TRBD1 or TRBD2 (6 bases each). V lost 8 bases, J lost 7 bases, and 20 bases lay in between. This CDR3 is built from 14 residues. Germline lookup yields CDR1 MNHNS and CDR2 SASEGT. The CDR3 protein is CASGGQDGGRTQYF. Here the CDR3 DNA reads TGTGCCAGCGGGGGGCAGGACGGTGGTCGGACCCAGTACTTC.

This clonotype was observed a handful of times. The CDR3 region has the DNA TGTGCCAGCAGCCCCACACCGGGAGGGCCTCAGTATTTT. This gives the protein CASSPTPGGPQYF. The chain couples TRBV7-2 to TRBJ2-3; TRBD2 matches at 8 bases. Germline V gives CDR1 SGHTA, CDR2 FQGNSA. The ends lost 5 bases at V and 12 bases at J; junction bases unmatched: 10. This CDR3 is 13 amino acids long.

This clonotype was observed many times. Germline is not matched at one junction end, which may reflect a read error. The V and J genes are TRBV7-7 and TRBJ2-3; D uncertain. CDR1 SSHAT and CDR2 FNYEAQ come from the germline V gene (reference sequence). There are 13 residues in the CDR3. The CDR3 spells CASSLGVADTQYF. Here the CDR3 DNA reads TGTGCTAGCAGCTTAGGAGTGGCGGATACGCAGTATTTT.

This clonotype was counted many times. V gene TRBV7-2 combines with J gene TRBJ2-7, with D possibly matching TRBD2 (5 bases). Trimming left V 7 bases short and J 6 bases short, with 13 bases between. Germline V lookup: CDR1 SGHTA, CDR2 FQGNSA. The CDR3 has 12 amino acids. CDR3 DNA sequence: TGTGCCAGCACCCTCGAGGCGGGCGAGCAGTACTTC. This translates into CASTLEAGEQYF.

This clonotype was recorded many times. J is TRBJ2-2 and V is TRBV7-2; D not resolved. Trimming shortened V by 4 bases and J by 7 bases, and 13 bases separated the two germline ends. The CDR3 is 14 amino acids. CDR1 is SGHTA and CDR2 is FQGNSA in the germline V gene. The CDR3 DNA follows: TGTGCCAGCAGCTCCCAGCCAGCAAACGGGGAGCTGTTTTTT. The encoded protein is CASSSQPANGELFF.

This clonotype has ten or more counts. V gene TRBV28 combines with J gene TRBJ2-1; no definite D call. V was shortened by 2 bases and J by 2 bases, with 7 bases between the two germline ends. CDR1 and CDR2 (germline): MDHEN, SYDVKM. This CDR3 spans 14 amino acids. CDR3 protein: CASSLVGPYNEQFF. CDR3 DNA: TGTGCCAGCAGTTTAGTGGGCCCCTACAATGAGCAGTTCTTC.

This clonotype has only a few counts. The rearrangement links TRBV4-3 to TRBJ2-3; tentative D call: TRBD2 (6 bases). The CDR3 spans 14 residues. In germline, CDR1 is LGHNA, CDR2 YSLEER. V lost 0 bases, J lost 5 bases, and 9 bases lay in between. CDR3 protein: CASSQDYGGDTQYF. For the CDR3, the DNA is TGCGCCAGCAGCCAAGATTACGGGGGAGATACGCAGTATTTT.

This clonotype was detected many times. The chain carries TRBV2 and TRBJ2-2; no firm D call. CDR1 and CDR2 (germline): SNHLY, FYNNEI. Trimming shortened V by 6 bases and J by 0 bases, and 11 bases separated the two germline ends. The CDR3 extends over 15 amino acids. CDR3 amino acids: CASRNLATNTGELFF. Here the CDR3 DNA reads TGTGCCAGCAGGAACTTAGCAACGAACACCGGGGAGCTGTTTTTT.